Following are 21 T cell receptor beta chains from one sample sequenced in a study of shared clonotypes between healthy human individuals. Profiling relied on immunoSEQ multiplex PCR, and the TCRdb table lists in-frame clones only, not all of them. The sample includes millions of clones, roughly nine tenths of them seen just once. The sequencing input was naive CD4+ T cells sorted from blood. Regarding subset: CD45RA+ positively selected. The receptors were sampled from a man aged 18 to 35 in good health.

V gene TRBV11-2 combines with J gene TRBJ2-5; possible D gene TRBD2, 5 bases. The CDR3 is made up of 14 amino acids. With 7 bases removed from V and 1 base from J, the gap between germline ends came to 13 bases. Germline-derived CDR1 and CDR2 are SGHAT and FQNNGV. The CDR3 region has the DNA TGTGCCAGCACCCGGGAAGGTACCCAAGAGACCCAGTACTTC. It yields the protein CASTREGTQETQYF. The whole variable domain, remainder taken from reference TRBV11-2 and TRBJ2-5, is EAGVAQSPRYKIIEKRQSVAFWCNPISGHATLYWYQQILGQGPKLLIQFQNNGVVDDSQLPKDRFSAERLKGVDSTLKIQPAKLEDSAVYLCASTREGTQETQYFGPGTRLLVL.

This clone has just one count. J is TRBJ2-7 and V is TRBV27; a possible D gene is TRBD2 (6 bases). Germline V gene data show CDR1 as MNHEY and CDR2 as SMNVEV (reference sequence). V lost 6 bases, J lost 2 bases, and 17 bases lay in between. The CDR3 consists of 15 residues. CDR3 sequence reads: CASRPGGNFPYEQYF. CDR3 nucleotide sequence: TGTGCCAGCAGACCAGGAGGGAATTTTCCCTACGAGCAGTACTTC.

V usage is TRBV7-2 and J usage is TRBJ2-2; D possibly corresponds to TRBD2 (6 bases). Germline-derived CDR1 and CDR2 are SGHTA and FQGNSA. The CDR3 has 15 amino acids. V was trimmed by 1 base and J by 4 bases, leaving 10 bases between them. The CDR3 reads CASSLVAEITGELFF. CDR3 coding DNA: TGTGCCAGCAGCTTAGTAGCGGAGATCACCGGGGAGCTGTTTTTT.

This chain uses TRBV4-2 with TRBJ2-3; 8 nucleotides line up with TRBD2. This CDR3 is built from 14 residues. Looked up from germline, CDR1 is LGHNA and CDR2 is YNFKEQ. With V trimmed by 10 bases and J by 2 bases, 8 bases remained unmatched. CDR3 region: CATRAGENTDTQYF. Here the CDR3 DNA reads TGTGCCACCCGAGCGGGGGAAAACACAGATACGCAGTATTTT.

This CDR3 is CASTRQGREEKLFF. CDR3 DNA sequence: TGTGCCAGCACCCGGCAGGGACGGGAGGAAAAACTGTTTTTT. The genes are TRBV6-1 and TRBJ1-4; weak D call: TRBD1 (5 bases). With 7 bases removed from V and 8 bases from J, the gap between germline ends came to 17 bases. The V gene's germline CDR1 is MNHNS and CDR2 SASEGT. The CDR3 is made up of 14 amino acids.

To note about this clone: This same CDR3 is encoded by further DNA sequences in the sample. The V and J genes are TRBV5-1 and TRBJ1-2, with TRBD1 as a possible D gene (5 bases). Looked up from germline, CDR1 is SGHRS and CDR2 is YFSETQ. V was trimmed by 4 bases and J by 4 bases, leaving 14 bases between them. This CDR3 has 14 amino acids. The CDR3 spells CASSTGTAGYGYTF. For the CDR3, the DNA is TGCGCCAGCAGCACGGGGACTGCGGGCTATGGCTACACCTTC. The full variable domain, with the rest looked up from reference TRBV5-1 and TRBJ1-2, is KAGVTQTPRYLIKTRGQQVTLSCSPISGHRSVSWYQQTPGQGLQFLFEYFSETQRNKGNFPGRFSGRQFSNSRSEMNVSTLELGDSALYLCASSTGTAGYGYTFGSGTRLTVV.

The chain joins TRBV10-3 to TRBJ2-3, with 9 bases matching TRBD2. Germline CDR1 is ENHRY and CDR2 is SYGVKD. Germline trimming cut 2 bases from V and 6 bases from J; bases unmatched to any gene: 12. The CDR3 spans 17 residues. The CDR3 spells CAISETLGIAGEDTQYF. For the CDR3, the DNA is TGTGCCATCAGTGAGACCCTAGGGATAGCGGGGGAGGATACGCAGTATTTT.

The chain employs TRBV7-8 and TRBJ2-3; a weak D match, TRBD2 (6 bases). This CDR3 has 13 residues. V shed 5 bases and J shed 11 bases, with 17 bases lying between them. CDR1 is SGHVS and CDR2 is FQNEAQ in the germline V gene. The CDR3 DNA reads TGTGCCAGCAGCGCCGGGACTCCAATGGTGCAGTATTTT. It translates to CASSAGTPMVQYF. The whole variable domain, filled in from reference TRBV7-8 and TRBJ2-3, reads GAGVSQSPRYKVAKRGQDVALRCDPISGHVSLFWYQQALGQGPEFLTYFQNEAQLDKSGLPSDRFFAERPEGSVSTLKIQRTQQEDSAVYLCASSAGTPMVQYFGPGTRLTVL.

Here the CDR3 DNA reads TGTGCCAGCAGCCCCCCTGGGGGGGCGGGACTAGCGGGAGGGAGCTCCTACGAGCAGTACTTC. Its protein product is CASSPPGGAGLAGGSSYEQYF. V and J are TRBV13 and TRBJ2-7, with TRBD2 matching 16 bases. Germline CDR1 and CDR2: PRHDT and FYEKMQ (reference sequence). The junction had 16 bases not matched to a gene; V was cut back by 5 bases and J by 0 bases. There are 21 residues in the CDR3.

The V gene is TRBV28, the J gene TRBJ1-1; no reliable D call. V lost 8 bases, J lost 0 bases, and 7 bases lay in between. The CDR3 extends over 12 amino acids. Germline CDR1 and CDR2: MDHEN and SYDVKM. The chain's CDR3 is CASRSVNTEAFF. The CDR3 nucleotides are TGTGCCAGCCGGTCTGTGAACACTGAAGCTTTCTTT.

J is TRBJ2-7 and V is TRBV30, with 11 bases identical to TRBD2. The V and J ends lost 3 bases and 3 bases, in that order; junction bases with no gene match: 25. Germline CDR1 reads GTSNPN; CDR2 reads SVGIG (reference sequence). CDR3 length: 21 residues. CDR3 nucleotides: TGTGCCTGGAGCTCAACGTCTCCCGGGACTAGCGGCCTCCAAAACTACTACGAGCAGTACTTC. Protein sequence: CAWSSTSPGTSGLQNYYEQYF.

The V call is TRBV15, the J call TRBJ2-5, with a possible D match to TRBD2 (6 bases). Germline V gene data show CDR1 as LNHNV and CDR2 as YYDKDF (reference sequence). The length of the CDR3 is 16 residues. Trimming shortened V by 0 bases and J by 3 bases, and 14 bases separated the two germline ends. The CDR3 loop is CATSRDFSGFKETQYF. Written as DNA, the CDR3 is TGTGCCACCAGCAGAGACTTTAGCGGCTTTAAAGAGACCCAGTACTTC.

The chain joins TRBV9 to TRBJ2-5; weak D call: TRBD1 (5 bases). CDR1 is SGDLS, CDR2 YYNGEE, per germline. V was pared by 1 base and J by 2 bases, with 12 bases between. CDR3 length: 15 amino acids. The CDR3 loop is CASSVIFQGQETQYF. The CDR3 DNA follows: TGTGCCAGCAGCGTAATTTTCCAGGGACAAGAGACCCAGTACTTC. Using reference TRBV9 and TRBJ2-5 for the parts outside the CDR3, the full variable domain is DSGVTQTPKHLITATGQRVTLRCSPRSGDLSVYWYQQSLDQGLQFLIQYYNGEERAKGNILERFSAQQFPDLHSELNLSSLELGDSALYFCASSVIFQGQETQYFGPGTRLLVL.

This sequence joins TRBV6-5 and TRBJ2-7; 12 nucleotides align to TRBD2. The trim removed 5 bases at V and 2 bases at J, leaving 4 bases unmatched. The CDR3 runs to 15 residues. The germline V gene has CDR1 MNHEY and CDR2 SVGAGI. CDR3 DNA: TGTGCCAGCAGTAAGACTAGCGGGGGAACCTACGAGCAGTACTTC. Amino acids: CASSKTSGGTYEQYF.

The V and J genes are TRBV6-5 and TRBJ2-1, with D perhaps matching TRBD1 (6 bases). The CDR3 consists of 11 residues. Germline-derived CDR1 and CDR2 are MNHEY and SVGAGI. V was clipped by 7 bases and J by 10 bases, with 11 bases between them. CDR3 sequence (DNA): TGTGCCAGCACCCTTAGGGGGGAGCAGTTCTTC. Protein sequence: CASTLRGEQFF.

This chain connects TRBV12-2 to TRBJ1-5; the DNA was not used to check the table's D call, TRBD1. TRBV12-2 is a listed pseudogene. There are 18 residues in the CDR3. The CDR3 DNA sequence: TGTGCAAGTCGCTTAGGGGGTTGGGGCTCCGAGACAGATCAGCCCCAGCATTTT. It encodes CASRLGGWGSETDQPQHF.

The chain uses TRBV10-3 and TRBJ2-7, with 13 positions matching TRBD2. The CDR3 totals 16 residues. The trim removed 0 bases at V and 7 bases at J, leaving 6 bases unmatched. Per the germline V gene, CDR1 is ENHRY and CDR2 is SYGVKD. CDR3 coding DNA: TGTGCCATCAGTGAGTCTGGAACTAGCGGGGGGGGAGAGCAGTACTTC. Translated, it gives CAISESGTSGGGEQYF.

This clone was detected only a few times. V gene TRBV2 combines with J gene TRBJ1-5; D remains ambiguous. Germline loops: CDR1 SNHLY, CDR2 FYNNEI. V was pared by 8 bases and J by 2 bases, with 13 bases between. The CDR3 spans 14 residues. The CDR3 loop reads CASLLKGGNQPQHF. CDR3 DNA: TGTGCCAGCCTTTTAAAGGGAGGCAATCAGCCCCAGCATTTT. Full variable domain (missing parts from reference TRBV2 and TRBJ1-5): EPEVTQTPSHQVTQMGQEVILRCVPISNHLYFYWYRQILGQKVEFLVSFYNNEISEKSEIFDDQFSVERPDGSNFTLKIRSTKLEDSAMYFCASLLKGGNQPQHFGDGTRLSIL.

CDR3 sequence (DNA): TGTGCCAGCAGAGTTTTCGGGGGCCCGGACACTGAAGCTTTCTTT. This sequence encodes CASRVFGGPDTEAFF. The gene calls are TRBV2 and TRBJ1-1; the D gene is possibly TRBD1 (6 bases). Germline V gene data show CDR1 as SNHLY and CDR2 as FYNNEI. V lost 6 bases to trimming and J lost 3 bases, with 17 bases between them. CDR3 length equals 15 residues.

The genes are TRBV4-1 and TRBJ2-2; D might be TRBD2 (5 bases). The germline gives CDR1 MGHRA, CDR2 YSYEKL. With 0 bases removed from V and 3 bases from J, the gap between germline ends came to 20 bases. The CDR3 is made up of 19 amino acids. The CDR3 here is CASSQEIPVGVRYTGELFF. The CDR3 DNA follows: TGCGCCAGCAGCCAAGAGATCCCCGTGGGAGTCAGGTACACCGGGGAGCTGTTTTTT.

This clone is a singleton in its sample. The rearrangement links TRBV4-1 to TRBJ1-1; no reliable D call. The V and J ends lost 0 bases and 5 bases respectively, with 13 bases between them. The germline CDR1 and CDR2 sequences are MGHRA and YSYEKL. This CDR3 spans 15 amino acids. The chain's CDR3 is CASSQDLGYRTEAFF. CDR3 nucleotides: TGCGCCAGCAGCCAAGATCTCGGGTATAGGACTGAAGCTTTCTTT.